This T cell receptor (delta chain) appears in the sequencing data of a study of Vδ1+ human thymocytes. Study outcomes and limitations: Bulk repertoire data may be misinterpreted because of unexpected Vdelta2 sequences. Thymic TRG and TRD repertoires appeared highly polyclonal. Many TRG clonotypes were shared between donors; TRD repertoires were essentially private.

Thymocytes were sorted as CD3+ TCRVdelta1+ TCRVdelta2- after alphabeta T cell depletion. Sorted Vdelta1+ thymocytes were about 96% to 99.6% pure. This clone was counted only a few times. Its target is not known. V lost 2 bases to trimming and J lost 2 bases; unmatched junction nucleotides: 17. The CDR3 loop spans 20 amino acids. From germline, CDR1 is TSWWSYY and CDR2 QGS. Extracted RNA was reverse transcribed into cDNA. Pooled V-gene forward primers with one constant-region reverse primer generated the CDR3 amplicons by multiplex PCR. TCRdb re-called the multiplex PCR reads using CATT. This table has about 73,000 delta-chain clones, approximately 37% appearing once.

This clonotype originated in a boy under two years old who had congenital heart surgery. Material for sequencing was Vdelta1+ gamma-delta thymocytes from the thymus. Subset here: FACS-sorted CD3+ TCRalphabeta- TCRVdelta1+ TCRVdelta2- thymocytes. V and J are TRDV1 and TRDJ1; 10 bases are shared with TRDD3. CDR3 coding DNA: TGTGCTCTTGGGGAAGGCCTTCCTAGGCTGGGGGATATGGGTACCGATAAACTCATCTTT. Residues: CALGEGLPRLGDMGTDKLIF.